In this sample, the clone carrying this T cell receptor beta chain turned up many times. The germline CDR1 and CDR2 sequences are SGHKS and YYEKEE (reference sequence). V gave up 4 bases and J gave up 3 bases; unmatched junction bases: 7. The CDR3 loop spans 16 amino acids. This sample was included in a study of T-cell reconstitution after alpha-beta-depleted transplantation in children. This sample's TCRbeta library carried unique molecular identifier barcodes. MiXCR, run by TCRdb on the PCR reads, gives a single entry per CDR3 protein. The table lists over 100,000 distinct CDR3 sequences, over 6% of them singletons.

The chain links TRBV5-5 to TRBJ2-3, with 11 bases identical to TRBD2. The TCR sequence derives from a boy between 2 and 10 years old with acute lymphoblastic leukemia, due to receive a stem cell transplant. The sample here was PBMCs, taken before TCRalphabeta/CD19-depleted stem cell transplant. The CDR3, as DNA: TGTGCCAGCAGCGTGATAGCGGGGGGGCCTACAGATACGCAGTATTTT. Its translation is CASSVIAGGPTDTQYF.